This record concerns one T cell receptor beta chain sequence. This record belongs to a study of shared clonotypes between healthy human individuals. Background on the study: Donors were two women and a few men aged 18 to 49.

Nashville, Tennessee was home to all donors, each a Caucasian adult. Sorted-subset replicate PCR reactions were performed with around 200 ng DNA, corresponding to tens of thousands of T cell genomes. As processed by the authors: ImmunoSEQ gave junction-only sequences without quality scores, so filtering differed. Generated by immunoSEQ multiplex PCR, the TCRdb table keeps only in-frame clones and is missing some. V and J calls and clone size are given by that table; D and trimming were obtained from the DNA. Counted here are fewer than 1.8 million clones, approximately 98.5% occurring once; the ten biggest clones make up 0.3% to 0.45%. V was cut by 1 base and J by 3 bases, with 7 bases left in between. The CDR3 is 14 amino acids. Per germline, CDR1 KGHSH and CDR2 LQKENI.

The genes are TRBV18 and TRBJ2-1; tentatively, D is TRBD2 (5 bases). The TCR comes from a young man in good health. The sample taken for sequencing was naive CD4+ T cells sorted from blood. Subset here: CD45RA+ positively selected. The CDR3 reads CASSPRRDYNEQFF. The CDR3 bases are TGTGCCAGCTCACCACGACGGGACTACAATGAGCAGTTCTTC.